This T cell receptor beta chain is drawn from a study of regulatory T cells in long-lasting Graves disease. The germline V gene encodes CDR1 SNHLY and CDR2 FYNNEI. Trimming removed 7 bases from V and 10 bases from J, with 11 bases in between. This CDR3 contains 11 residues. The time point is: newly diagnosed GD, antithyroid drugs for less than 3 months. RNA isolated from PBMCs was used to make the TCR library. An endocrinology department in Xi'an, China, supplied the patients. This clonotype appeared many times. Construction of TCR beta libraries relied on iRepertoire HTBI primers and on Arm-PCR targeting CDR3 regions. TCRdb reprocessed the multiplex PCR reads with MiXCR, giving one entry per CDR3 protein. This sample has fewer than 650,000 distinct CDR3 sequences, with roughly a sixth found just once. Separately, the same data were catalogued under a study of T cells in Graves' hyperthyroidism and ophthalmopathy. From that paper: Hyperthyroidism, newly diagnosed and lasting under 2 months, affected patients aged 18 to 65. When the TCR CDR3 underwent first-round RT-PCR, the HTBI primer set was used.

The starting material was peripheral blood mononuclear cells (PBMCs), obtained at new diagnosis, from a patient treated with antithyroid drugs. The chain links TRBV2 to TRBJ2-1; D is unresolved. The receptor was isolated from a man in his late teens or twenties with Graves disease. DNA of the CDR3: TGTGCCAGCACCCCCTTATGGGAGCAGTTCTTC. It yields the protein CASTPLWEQFF.